This T cell receptor (beta chain) is drawn from a study of T cells after yellow fever vaccination. About the research overall: Low-cell-number fractions underwent preparation using SMART-Seq v4 Ultra Low Input. Study results and limitations: CD4 and CD8 compartments shared a small share of clonotypes. Reappearance after the booster was seen for most primary-vaccination clones, at 95% to 96% CD4 and around 90% CD8.

With regard to this clonotype: Its cognate antigen is unknown.

One entry per CDR3 protein results from TCRdb running MiXCR on the 5' RACE reads. The sample contains around 230,000 distinct CDR3 sequences, around 6.7% of which appear only once. The sequence came from a man aged 30 to 45 who received the YFV17D yellow fever vaccine. The sample here was CD4+ T cells sorted from PBMCs, taken on the day of the yellow fever booster vaccination.

CDR3 sequence: CATQDREGNEQFF. CDR3 DNA: TGTGCCACCCAGGACAGGGAGGGCAATGAGCAGTTCTTC. This chain links TRBV24-1 with TRBJ2-1, with D possibly TRBD1 on 8 matching bases. The CDR3 is made up of 13 amino acids. Trimming took 9 bases from V and 6 from J, leaving 14 bases between them. CDR1 is KGHDR, CDR2 SFDVKD, per germline.